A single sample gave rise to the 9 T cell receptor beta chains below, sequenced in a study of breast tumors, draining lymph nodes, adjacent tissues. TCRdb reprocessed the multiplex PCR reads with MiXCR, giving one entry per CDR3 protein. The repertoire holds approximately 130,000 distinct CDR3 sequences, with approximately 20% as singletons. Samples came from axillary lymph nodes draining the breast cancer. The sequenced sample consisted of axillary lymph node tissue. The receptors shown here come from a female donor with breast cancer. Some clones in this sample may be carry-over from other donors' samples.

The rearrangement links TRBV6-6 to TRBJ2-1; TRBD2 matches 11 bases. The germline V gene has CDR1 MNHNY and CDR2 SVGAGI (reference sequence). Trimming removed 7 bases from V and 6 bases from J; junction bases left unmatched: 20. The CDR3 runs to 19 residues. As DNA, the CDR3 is TGTGCCAGCACTAAACCCGGGACTAGCGGAAGGAAGGTAGGCAATGAGCAGTTCTTC. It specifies CASTKPGTSGRKVGNEQFF.

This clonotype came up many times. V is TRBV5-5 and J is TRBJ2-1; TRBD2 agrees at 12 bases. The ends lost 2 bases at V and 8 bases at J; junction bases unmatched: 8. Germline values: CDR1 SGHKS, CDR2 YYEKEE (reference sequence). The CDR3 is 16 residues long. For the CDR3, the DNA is TGTGCCAGCAGCTTCCTAGCGGGAGGGCATCGGGATGAGCAGTTCTTC. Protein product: CASSFLAGGHRDEQFF. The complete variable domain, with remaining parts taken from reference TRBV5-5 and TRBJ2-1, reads DAGVTQSPTHLIKTRGQQVTLRCSPISGHKSVSWYQQVLGQGPQFIFQYYEKEERGRGNFPDRFSARQFPNYSSELNVNALLLGDSALYLCASSFLAGGHRDEQFFGPGTRLTVL.

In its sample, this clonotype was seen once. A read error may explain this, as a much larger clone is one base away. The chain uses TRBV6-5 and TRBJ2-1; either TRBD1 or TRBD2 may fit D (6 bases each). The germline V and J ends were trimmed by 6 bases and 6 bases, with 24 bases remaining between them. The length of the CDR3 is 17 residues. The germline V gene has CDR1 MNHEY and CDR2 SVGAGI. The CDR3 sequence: CASSRVFGGPSGNEQFF. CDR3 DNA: TGTGCCAGCAGCCGCGTGTTTGGGGGGCCGTCGGGCAATGAGCAGTTCTTC.

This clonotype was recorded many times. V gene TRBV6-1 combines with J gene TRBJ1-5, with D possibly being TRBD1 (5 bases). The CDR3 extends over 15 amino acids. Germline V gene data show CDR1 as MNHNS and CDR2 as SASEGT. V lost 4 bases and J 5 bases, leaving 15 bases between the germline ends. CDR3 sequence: CASSVTRATDQPQHF. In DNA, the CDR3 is TGTGCCAGCAGTGTTACCAGGGCGACAGATCAGCCCCAGCATTTT.

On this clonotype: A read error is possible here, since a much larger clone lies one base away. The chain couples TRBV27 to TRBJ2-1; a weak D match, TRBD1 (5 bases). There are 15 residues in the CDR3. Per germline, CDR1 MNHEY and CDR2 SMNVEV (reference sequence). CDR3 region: CASSPSGGADNEQLF. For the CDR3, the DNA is TGTGCCAGCAGTCCTTCCGGTGGGGCCGACAATGAGCAGCTCTTC.

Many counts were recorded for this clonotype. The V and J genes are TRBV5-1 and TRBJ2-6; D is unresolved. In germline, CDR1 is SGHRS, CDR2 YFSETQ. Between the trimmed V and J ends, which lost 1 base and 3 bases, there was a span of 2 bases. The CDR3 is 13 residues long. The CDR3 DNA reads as TGCGCCAGCAGCTTGAATGGGGCCAACGTCCTGACTTTC. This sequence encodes CASSLNGANVLTF.

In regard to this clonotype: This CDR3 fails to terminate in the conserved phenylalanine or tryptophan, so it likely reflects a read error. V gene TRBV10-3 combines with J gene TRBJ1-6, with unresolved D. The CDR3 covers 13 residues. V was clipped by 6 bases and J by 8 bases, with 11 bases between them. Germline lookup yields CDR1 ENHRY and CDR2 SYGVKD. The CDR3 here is CAIRGGIYSPLHP. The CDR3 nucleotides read TGTGCCATCAGGGGTGGTATCTATTCACCCCTCCACCCT.

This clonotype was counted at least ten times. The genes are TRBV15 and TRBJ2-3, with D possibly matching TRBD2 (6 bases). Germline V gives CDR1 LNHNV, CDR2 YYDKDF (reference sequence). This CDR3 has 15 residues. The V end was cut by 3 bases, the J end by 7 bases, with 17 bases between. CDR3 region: CATSSSGVVRYTQYF. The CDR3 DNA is TGTGCCACCAGCAGTTCGGGGGTGGTGAGGTATACGCAGTATTTT. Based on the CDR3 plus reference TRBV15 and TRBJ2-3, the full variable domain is DAMVIQNPRYQVTQFGKPVTLSCSQTLNHNVMYWYQQKSSQAPKLLFHYYDKDFNNEADTPDNFQSRRPNTSFCFLDIRSPGLGDTAMYLCATSSSGVVRYTQYFGPGTRLTVL.

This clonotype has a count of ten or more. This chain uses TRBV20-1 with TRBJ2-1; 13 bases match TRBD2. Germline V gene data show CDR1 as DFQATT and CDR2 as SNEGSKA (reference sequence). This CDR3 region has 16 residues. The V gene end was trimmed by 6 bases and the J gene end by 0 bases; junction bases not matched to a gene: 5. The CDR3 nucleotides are TGCAGTGCATGGACTAGCGGGAGCAGCTCCTACAATGAGCAGTTCTTC. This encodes CSAWTSGSSSYNEQFF.